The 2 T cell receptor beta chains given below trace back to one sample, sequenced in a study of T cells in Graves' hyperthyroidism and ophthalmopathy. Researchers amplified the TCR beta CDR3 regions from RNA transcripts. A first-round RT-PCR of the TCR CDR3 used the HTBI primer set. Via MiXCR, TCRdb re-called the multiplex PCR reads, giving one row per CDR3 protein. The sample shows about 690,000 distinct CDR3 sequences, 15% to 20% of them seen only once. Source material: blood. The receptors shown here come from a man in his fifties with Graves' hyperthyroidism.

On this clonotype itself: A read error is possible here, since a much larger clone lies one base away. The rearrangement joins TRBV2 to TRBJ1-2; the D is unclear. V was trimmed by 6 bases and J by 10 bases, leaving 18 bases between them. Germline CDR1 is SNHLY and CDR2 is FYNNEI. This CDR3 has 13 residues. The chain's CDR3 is CASRGPRADVYTF. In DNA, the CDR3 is TGTGCCAGCAGGGGTCCGAGAGCGGATGTCTACACCTTC.

The CDR3 coding sequence is TGTGCCAGCAGCTTAGCCGAAGGGCTCGAGCAGTACTTC. Its protein product is CASSLAEGLEQYF. V is TRBV6-1 and J is TRBJ2-7; D remains ambiguous. The CDR3 totals 13 residues. Germline CDR1 MNHNS, CDR2 SASEGT. Trimming took off 6 bases at V and 6 bases at J, with 15 bases between the two ends.